Shown below are 24 T cell receptor beta chains from a single sample sequenced in a study of blood T cells in healthy people across ages. Combining a sample-barcoded 5' primer with a J-beta primer mix, a second PCR ran for about 6 to 11 cycles. MiXCR was run by TCRdb on the 5' RACE reads, yielding one entry per CDR3 protein. The sample lists about 800,000 distinct CDR3 sequences; roughly 25% were seen once. The sample also formed part of further work on T cells of mothers and their children.

Sample: blood. The source is a boy aged 5-17 years in good health.

The chain couples TRBV25-1 to TRBJ2-5, with 14 bases identical to TRBD2. The CDR3 is made up of 21 amino acids. The V gene end was trimmed by 6 bases and the J gene end by 5 bases; junction bases not matched to a gene: 23. Germline CDR1 and CDR2: MGHDK and SYGVNS. Here the CDR3 reads CASSENTTGTSGSHSWETQYF. The CDR3 region has the DNA TGTGCCAGCAGCGAGAATACGACCGGGACTAGCGGGAGTCATTCGTGGGAGACCCAGTACTTC. The variable domain in full, completed from reference TRBV25-1 and TRBJ2-5, reads EADIYQTPRYLVIGTGKKITLECSQTMGHDKMYWYQQDPGMELHLIHYSYGVNSTEKGDLSSESTVSRIRTEHFPLTLESARPSHTSQYLCASSENTTGTSGSHSWETQYFGPGTRLLVL.

This clonotype has a count of ten or more. The J gene is TRBJ2-4, the V gene TRBV2; TRBD2 might be the D (6 bases). From germline, CDR1 is SNHLY and CDR2 FYNNEI. V lost 4 bases to trimming and J lost 6 bases, with 10 bases between them. This CDR3 contains 13 residues. The CDR3 DNA sequence: TGTGCCAGCAGTGCGGAGGGAACAAACATTCAGTACTTC. It codes for CASSAEGTNIQYF.

The chain is built from TRBV9 and TRBJ2-2, with D possibly matching TRBD1 (6 bases). V dropped 4 bases and J dropped 2 bases, with 12 bases sitting between them. This CDR3 comprises 15 residues. CDR1 SGDLS and CDR2 YYNGEE come from the germline V gene. CDR3 coding DNA: TGTGCCAGCAGCAAACGGGACACTAACACCGGGGAGCTGTTTTTT. As protein: CASSKRDTNTGELFF. Full variable domain (missing parts from reference TRBV9 and TRBJ2-2): DSGVTQTPKHLITATGQRVTLRCSPRSGDLSVYWYQQSLDQGLQFLIQYYNGEERAKGNILERFSAQQFPDLHSELNLSSLELGDSALYFCASSKRDTNTGELFFGEGSRLTVL.

The chain links TRBV12-3 or TRBV12-4 to TRBJ1-2, with unresolved D. CDR3 length: 12 amino acids. V shed 3 bases and J shed 4 bases, with 6 bases lying between them. Here the CDR3 reads CASSFYGYGYTF. DNA for the CDR3: TGTGCCAGCAGTTTTTACGGCTATGGCTACACCTTC.

The chain links TRBV20-1 to TRBJ1-6; the D is unclear. Germline-derived CDR1 and CDR2 are DFQATT and SNEGSKA (reference sequence). The CDR3 sequence is 15 residues long. V was clipped by 7 bases and J by 0 bases, with 13 bases between them. DNA of the CDR3: TGCAGTGGAAGAGCGGGGTTCTCCTATAATTCACCCCTCCACTTT. Translating gives CSGRAGFSYNSPLHF.

This clonotype occurred a few times. The rearrangement links TRBV29-1 to TRBJ2-5; D gene unclear. The V end lost 1 base, the J end lost 1 base, and 7 bases lay between the germline ends. The CDR3 has 13 residues. The germline V gene encodes CDR1 SQVTM and CDR2 ANQGSEA. The CDR3 protein is CSVEGRSQETQYF. The DNA of the CDR3 is TGCAGCGTTGAAGGTAGATCCCAAGAGACCCAGTACTTC.

The chain uses TRBV7-2 and TRBJ1-5; the D is unclear. V lost 5 bases and J 6 bases, leaving 20 bases between the germline ends. In germline, CDR1 is SGHTA, CDR2 FQGNSA. The CDR3 consists of 16 residues. As DNA, the CDR3 is TGTGCCAGCAGCCGTCAACCTAAGATCGAGGCTCAGCCCCAGCATTTT. Amino acid sequence: CASSRQPKIEAQPQHF.

This clonotype was picked up a small number of times. V usage is TRBV7-9 and J usage is TRBJ2-4; a possible D gene is TRBD2 (5 bases). CDR1 is SEHNR and CDR2 is FQNEAQ in the germline V gene (reference sequence). The CDR3 runs 19 residues. The V end was cut by 3 bases, the J end by 1 base, with 22 bases between. The CDR3 region has the DNA TGTGCCAGCAGCTTTTCGACGGGGTACGGGGTTGTGGCCAAAAACATTCAGTACTTC. It codes for CASSFSTGYGVVAKNIQYF.

The chain has TRBV7-9 and TRBJ2-7; 7 nucleotides line up with TRBD1. V was pared by 5 bases and J by 3 bases, with 13 bases of the junction left unmatched. The CDR3 contains 16 residues. Germline V gene lookup returns CDR1 SEHNR and CDR2 FQNEAQ (reference sequence). The CDR3 sequence is CASSPPGQATNYEQYF. As DNA, the CDR3 is TGTGCCAGCAGCCCGCCCGGACAGGCGACGAACTACGAGCAGTACTTC. The full variable domain, its missing parts supplied by reference TRBV7-9 and TRBJ2-7, is DTGVSQNPRHKITKRGQNVTFRCDPISEHNRLYWYRQTLGQGPEFLTYFQNEAQLEKSRLLSDRFSAERPKGSFSTLEIQRTEQGDSAMYLCASSPPGQATNYEQYFGPGTRLTVT.

The J gene is TRBJ1-4, the V gene TRBV28; TRBD1 matches at 8 bases. Germline CDR1 and CDR2: MDHEN and SYDVKM. With V trimmed by 6 bases and J by 7 bases, 10 bases remained unmatched. This CDR3 is 15 amino acids long. CDR3 protein: CASSRLGQDGEKLFF. CDR3 nucleotide sequence: TGTGCCAGCAGCCGGTTGGGACAGGATGGTGAAAAACTGTTTTTT.

This rearrangement joins TRBV3-1 to TRBJ2-2; TRBD2 is a possible D gene (6 bases). The germline gives CDR1 LGHDT, CDR2 YNNKEL (reference sequence). The V end lost 0 bases, the J end lost 6 bases, and 8 bases lay between the germline ends. The CDR3 totals 14 residues. The CDR3 here is CASSQERGPGELFF. The DNA for the CDR3 is TGTGCCAGCAGCCAAGAGCGGGGCCCCGGGGAGCTGTTTTTT.

This rearrangement joins TRBV7-2 to TRBJ2-2; the match to TRBD1 covers 7 bases. The trim removed 2 bases at V and 2 bases at J, leaving 2 bases unmatched. This CDR3 has 15 residues. Germline values: CDR1 SGHTA, CDR2 FQGNSA. The CDR3 DNA sequence: TGTGCCAGCAGCTTAACAGGGGTCAACACCGGGGAGCTGTTTTTT. This encodes CASSLTGVNTGELFF.

This chain connects TRBV7-8 to TRBJ2-1; 16 bases agree with TRBD2. Trimming cost V 3 bases and J 6 bases; bases outside gene matches: 11. The CDR3 is 19 amino acids. Germline values: CDR1 SGHVS, CDR2 FQNEAQ. The CDR3, as DNA: TGTGCCAGCAGCTTCACCGGGACTAGCGGGAGGGCCGAGGGCAATGAGCAGTTCTTC. This gives the protein CASSFTGTSGRAEGNEQFF.

CDR3 region: CSVGGTGVYNEQFF. The DNA of the CDR3 is TGCAGCGTTGGAGGGACAGGGGTCTACAATGAGCAGTTCTTC. The chain employs TRBV29-1 and TRBJ2-1, with TRBD1 matching 10 bases. CDR3 length: 14 residues. CDR1 is SQVTM, CDR2 ANQGSEA, per germline. J gave up 3 bases and V 4 bases, and 3 bases lay outside the gene matches.

This chain links TRBV12-3 or TRBV12-4 with TRBJ2-3, with TRBD2 matching over 14 bases. The J segment lost 6 bases and the V segment lost 3 bases, leaving 5 bases of the junction unmatched. The CDR3 is 16 amino acids. CDR3 amino acids: CASSFGTSGGADTQYF. DNA for the CDR3: TGTGCCAGCAGTTTCGGGACTAGCGGGGGAGCCGATACGCAGTATTTT.

The chain uses TRBV4-3 and TRBJ2-7; 10 nucleotides agree with TRBD1. The end of the DNA is better explained by TRBJ2-5, so the J call may be wrong. The CDR3 extends over 17 amino acids. Looked up from germline, CDR1 is LGHNA and CDR2 is YSLEER. The CDR3 DNA sequence: TGCGCCAGCAGCCAAGAAGTCGGGACAGGGGTATGGGAGACCCAGTACTTC. Residues: CASSQEVGTGVWETQYF.

This clonotype appeared a few times. This chain uses TRBV3-1 with TRBJ2-7; D unresolved. The V gene lost 8 bases and the J gene lost 3 bases, with 20 bases spanning the gap. Per germline, CDR1 LGHDT and CDR2 YNNKEL (reference sequence). This CDR3 comprises 15 residues. The CDR3 loop is CASGIAPDVNYEQYF. The CDR3 DNA reads as TGTGCCAGCGGGATAGCCCCCGATGTGAACTACGAGCAGTACTTC.

In this sample, this clonotype turned up a few times. This chain uses TRBV6-1 with TRBJ1-2; D perhaps matches TRBD1 (5 bases). This CDR3 spans 16 amino acids. In germline, CDR1 is MNHNS, CDR2 SASEGT. Trimming removed 0 bases at V and 6 bases at J, with 17 bases between. CDR3 sequence: CASSEALGGFSDGYTF. The CDR3 region has the DNA TGTGCCAGCAGTGAAGCGTTGGGGGGTTTTTCGGATGGCTACACCTTC.

The rearrangement uses TRBV7-6 and TRBJ1-1, with a possible D match to TRBD1 (6 bases). CDR3 size: 14 residues. Germline-derived CDR1 and CDR2 are SGHVS and FNYEAQ. Trimming left V 3 bases short and J 4 bases short, with 12 bases between. Written as DNA, the CDR3 is TGTGCCAGCAGCTTGGGGGGGCCTAGCACTGAAGCTTTCTTT. Translation gives CASSLGGPSTEAFF.

This sequence joins TRBV3-1 and TRBJ2-1; 7 bases agree with TRBD2. Germline V gene data show CDR1 as LGHDT and CDR2 as YNNKEL (reference sequence). Trimming at V came to 0 bases and at J to 7 bases, leaving 15 bases not matched to a gene. There are 18 residues in the CDR3. In nucleotides, the CDR3 is TGTGCCAGCAGCCAAGACTGGGAGGGTACGAGGGAGGATAATGAGCAGTTCTTC. Protein: CASSQDWEGTREDNEQFF.

This clonotype was detected a few times. The chain carries TRBV10-3 and TRBJ2-7; the D call may be TRBD1 or TRBD2 (5 bases each). V was pared by 6 bases and J by 4 bases, with 16 bases between. The CDR3 is made up of 14 amino acids. Germline lookup yields CDR1 ENHRY and CDR2 SYGVKD. This chain's CDR3 is CAISQRDRRYEQYF. The CDR3 coding sequence is TGTGCCATCAGCCAGAGGGACCGTCGTTACGAGCAGTACTTC.

The chain employs TRBV20-1 and TRBJ2-5, with 8 bases that match TRBD2. The trim removed 5 bases at V and 7 bases at J, leaving 12 bases unmatched. CDR1 is DFQATT, CDR2 SNEGSKA, per germline (reference sequence). The CDR3 is made up of 14 amino acids. CDR3 DNA sequence: TGCAGTGCTCCCTCGGGAGGGCCGGAGGGGACCCAGTACTTC. Translating it yields CSAPSGGPEGTQYF.

CDR3 sequence (DNA): TGTGCCAGCAGCTTGGTTAGGGGGCAAGACAATGAGCAGTTCTTC. It translates to CASSLVRGQDNEQFF. The rearrangement links TRBV5-4 to TRBJ2-1; 7 nucleotides match TRBD1. V dropped 0 bases and J dropped 5; count of bases not matched to a gene: 5. This CDR3 is built from 15 residues. Germline V gene data show CDR1 as SGHNT and CDR2 as YYREEE (reference sequence). Based on the CDR3 plus reference TRBV5-4 and TRBJ2-1, the full variable domain is ETGVTQSPTHLIKTRGQQVTLRCSSQSGHNTVSWYQQALGQGPQFIFQYYREEENGRGNFPPRFSGLQFPNYSSELNVNALELDDSALYLCASSLVRGQDNEQFFGPGTRLTVL.

This clonotype was seen a handful of times. The V and J genes are TRBV12-3 or TRBV12-4 and TRBJ2-7; tentatively, D is TRBD2 (5 bases). The V end was cut by 3 bases, the J end by 4 bases, with 16 bases between. This CDR3 contains 15 residues. The CDR3 coding sequence is TGTGCCAGCAGTTTCGGGCAGAACGGCGGGTACGAGCAGTACTTC. Translating it yields CASSFGQNGGYEQYF.